Described below is a single TCR beta chain sequence and its context. Its antigen is undetermined. For five or six patients, CD4+ cells were sorted into CD25+CD127- cells. Individuals with alopecia areata gave both lesional scalp punch biopsies and peripheral blood for collection. This sample is drawn from a study of CD8+ T cells in alopecia areata. Study findings and constraints: It was lesional scalp, especially alopecia totalis/universalis, that showed higher clonality than normal scalp.

V lost 4 bases and J 9 bases, leaving 14 bases between the germline ends. Germline CDR1 SGHRS, CDR2 YFSETQ. The CDR3 runs 13 residues. cDNA reverse transcribed from extracted RNA served as the sequencing template. Libraries were prepared by immunoSEQ multiplex PCR; TCRdb keeps only in-frame clonotypes and omits some of them. The sample records 13,000 to 15,000 clones, around 60% being singletons. The sequenced material came from CD4+ Tregs sorted from blood. The receptor comes from a human donor with alopecia areata. The chain joins TRBV5-1 to TRBJ2-1; D not resolved. In DNA, the CDR3 is TGCGCCAGCAGCGGAGAAGGAAAGGTTGAGCAGTTCTTC. Protein sequence: CASSGEGKVEQFF.